This T cell receptor (beta chain) was documented in a study of CD8 T cells in Susac syndrome. The CDR3 is made up of 12 amino acids. CDR1 is SGHRS, CDR2 YFSETQ, per germline. V was cut by 9 bases and J by 3 bases, with 12 bases left in between. Reverse transcription of 0.5 to 1 ug RNA was performed with random hexamers. MiXCR, run by TCRdb on the immunoSEQ multiplex PCR reads, gives a single entry per CDR3 protein. Among fewer than 150,000 distinct CDR3 sequences, just under 95% were seen once, and the ten largest hold 0.18%. The gene calls are TRBV5-1 and TRBJ1-2; D is uncertain. The TCR was taken from a human donor with Susac syndrome. Sequencing was done on a sample of CD8+ T cells from PBMCs. CDR3 region: CATHGEDYGYTF. The CDR3 region has the DNA TGCGCCACCCACGGGGAGGACTATGGCTACACCTTC.